This T cell receptor (beta chain) was captured by sequencing in a study of cytomegalovirus exposure and HLA in healthy donors. General study points: A missense DCLRE1C variant was associated with V- and J-gene trimming of TCR beta chains in a later analysis, and an independent cohort replicated the association.

For this clone: No antigen is known for it. The junction shows a germline mismatch at one end, possibly a read error.

The CDR3 totals 15 residues. Germline lookup yields CDR1 SGHTS and CDR2 YDEGEE. 60 Vbeta and 13 Jbeta primers were used in PCR. Some clones are missing from TCRdb's copy, which holds only in-frame ones; the method was immunoSEQ multiplex PCR. Of 150,000 or so clones listed, roughly four fifths were seen once; the top ten hold approximately 1.5%. Sequencing was done on a sample of PBMCs. The chain has TRBV5-8 and TRBJ2-6; D may be TRBD1 (5 bases). The clonotype was recovered from a man aged 35-49 years in good health and CMV-seronegative. CDR3 loop: CASSLDGAWANGLTF. CDR3 DNA sequence: TGTGCCAGCAGCTTGGATGGGGCCTGGGCCAACGGCCTGACTTTC.